This is a list of T cell receptor beta chains from one sample in a study of graft-versus-host responses after intestinal transplantation. These receptors have no known antigen. The repertoire was sequenced with immunoSEQ multiplex PCR; TCRdb's copy has only in-frame clones and lacks some. The repertoire holds about 120,000 clones, with around 96% as singletons. Sequencing was performed on unstimulated CD8+ T cells sorted from spleen or lymph node cells, taken before intestinal transplant. The receptors were gathered from a human donor who received an intestinal transplant. CDR3s include the opening cysteine and the closing phenylalanine or tryptophan. A D gene is named only where the DNA matches it firmly.

j_call: TRBJ2-7
d_call: .
v_call: TRBV28
cdr3_aa: CASSSPHRDLEVGEQYF
cdr3_nt: TGTGCCAGCAGTTCGCCGCACCGGGACCTCGAAGTCGGCGAGCAGTACTTC

j_call: TRBJ2-3
d_call: TRBD2
v_call: TRBV9
cdr3_aa: CASSPPAGGGVGTDTQYF
cdr3_nt: TGTGCCAGCAGCCCCCCAGCGGGAGGCGGTGTGGGGACAGATACGCAGTATTTT

j_call: TRBJ1-4
d_call: .
v_call: TRBV29-1
cdr3_aa: CSVRTADNEKLFF
cdr3_nt: TGCAGCGTCCGTACGGCCGATAATGAAAAACTGTTTTTT

j_call: TRBJ2-3
d_call: .
v_call: TRBV6-6
cdr3_aa: CASSYSWGSSTDTQYF
cdr3_nt: TGTGCCAGCAGTTACTCGTGGGGCTCTAGCACAGATACGCAGTATTTT

j_call: TRBJ2-7
d_call: .
v_call: TRBV19
cdr3_aa: CASSMYRGGTYEQYF
cdr3_nt: TGTGCCAGTAGTATGTATAGGGGGGGAACCTACGAGCAGTACTTC

j_call: TRBJ2-1
d_call: TRBD1
v_call: TRBV6-1
cdr3_aa: CAIPGQELYNEQFF
cdr3_nt: TGTGCCATCCCGGGACAGGAGCTCTACAATGAGCAGTTCTTC

j_call: TRBJ1-1
d_call: .
v_call: TRBV25-1
cdr3_aa: CASSEGVGRYTEAFF
cdr3_nt: TGTGCCAGCAGTGAAGGGGTCGGACGGTACACTGAAGCTTTCTTT

j_call: TRBJ2-7
d_call: TRBD2
v_call: TRBV28
cdr3_aa: CASIGLAGGYEQYF
cdr3_nt: TGTGCCAGCATAGGACTAGCGGGAGGCTACGAGCAGTACTTC

j_call: TRBJ2-5
d_call: .
v_call: TRBV6-5
cdr3_aa: CASSLSPTGKETQYF
cdr3_nt: TGTGCCAGCAGTCTCTCCCCTACAGGGAAAGAGACCCAGTACTTC

j_call: TRBJ1-1
d_call: .
v_call: TRBV7-2
cdr3_aa: CASSLAGTGIPRDTEAFF
cdr3_nt: TGTGCCAGCAGCTTAGCAGGGACGGGGATTCCCAGGGACACTGAAGCTTTCTTT